The next 31 T cell receptor beta chains were all read from a single sample in a study of regulatory T cells in long-lasting Graves disease. Time point here: newly diagnosed GD, antithyroid drugs for less than 3 months. Researchers made the TCR library from RNA that was extracted from PBMCs. In building TCR beta libraries, iRepertoire HTBI primers were used together with Arm-PCR of CDR3 regions. A single record per CDR3 protein comes from TCRdb applying MiXCR to the multiplex PCR reads. The sample carries 420,000 or so distinct CDR3 sequences, over 15% recorded once. These data also featured in a second study, about T cells in Graves' hyperthyroidism and ophthalmopathy.

The source was peripheral blood mononuclear cells (PBMCs), collected at new diagnosis, from a patient treated with antithyroid drugs. Receptors were obtained from a woman aged 18-30 years with Graves disease.

This clonotype was picked up many times. This chain connects TRBV12-3 or TRBV12-4 to TRBJ2-1, with TRBD2 identical over 7 bases. The V segment lost 5 bases and the J segment 6 bases; nucleotides outside the gene matches: 10. The CDR3 has 15 amino acids. DNA of the CDR3: TGTGCCAGCAGTCAAAGCGGGGCCCAGGGCAATGAGCAGTTCTTC. Its translation: CASSQSGAQGNEQFF.

This clonotype was observed many times. The chain employs TRBV7-8 and TRBJ2-7, with D maybe TRBD1 (6 bases). The ends were cut back, 3 bases at V and 4 bases at J, with 7 bases in the middle. This CDR3 region has 12 residues. In germline, CDR1 is SGHVS, CDR2 FQNEAQ. This CDR3 is CASSFGTYEQYF. CDR3 coding DNA: TGTGCCAGCAGCTTTGGGACATACGAGCAGTACTTC.

The chain joins TRBV11-3 to TRBJ2-1, with D unresolved. Germline V gives CDR1 SGHNT, CDR2 YENEEA. This CDR3 contains 14 residues. V shed 0 bases and J shed 5 bases, with 8 bases lying between them. CDR3 sequence: CASSLDPSNNEQFF. In DNA form, the CDR3 reads TGTGCCAGCAGCTTAGATCCTAGTAACAATGAGCAGTTCTTC.

This clonotype occurred many times. The chain's CDR3 is CASSPKAASQPQHF. In DNA form, the CDR3 reads TGTGCCAGCTCACCCAAGGCAGCTAGCCAGCCCCAGCATTTT. This chain links TRBV18 with TRBJ1-5; D uncertain. V was clipped by 3 bases and J by 7 bases, with 13 bases between them. The CDR3 has 14 amino acids. CDR1 and CDR2 (germline): KGHSH, LQKENI.

This chain joins TRBV12-3 or TRBV12-4 and TRBJ2-1; D is undetermined. Deletions cut 6 bases from V and 5 bases from J, with 14 bases between. The CDR3 contains 14 residues. CDR3 nucleotide sequence: TGTGCCAGCAGGCTTACAGTTACGAACAATGAGCAGTTCTTC. This gives the protein CASRLTVTNNEQFF.

The chain couples TRBV3-1 to TRBJ2-3; 16 nucleotides line up with TRBD2. The J segment lost 4 bases and the V segment lost 3 bases, leaving 7 bases of the junction unmatched. Per the germline V gene, CDR1 is LGHDT and CDR2 is YNNKEL (reference sequence). The CDR3 has 18 residues. CDR3 in DNA: TGTGCCAGCAGCCAGGCCGGGACTAGCGGGAGGGTCCCAGATACGCAGTATTTT. Translated: CASSQAGTSGRVPDTQYF.

V usage is TRBV14 and J usage is TRBJ1-2; D remains ambiguous. CDR1 and CDR2 from the germline V gene are SGHDN and FVKESK. The CDR3 consists of 17 residues. The germline V and J ends were trimmed by 1 base and 4 bases, with 19 bases remaining between them. Here the CDR3 reads CASSQVYEPRLGYGYTF. CDR3 DNA sequence: TGTGCCAGCAGCCAAGTATACGAACCCCGACTGGGCTATGGCTACACCTTC.

J is TRBJ2-1 and V is TRBV14; the match to TRBD2 covers 9 bases. The DNA end favors TRBJ2-7, so the J call may be wrong. The CDR3 is made up of 15 amino acids. Looked up from germline, CDR1 is SGHDN and CDR2 is FVKESK. In nucleotides, the CDR3 is TGTGCCAGCAGCCAGGGACTAGCTAAGTCCAATGAGCAGTACTTC. Residues: CASSQGLAKSNEQYF.

Only a few counts were recorded for this clonotype. The CDR3 nucleotides are TGTGCCAGCAGATTACTAGCGGGAATCTCCTACAATGAGCAGTTCTTC. Amino acids: CASRLLAGISYNEQFF. The rearrangement links TRBV2 to TRBJ2-1, with 10 bases fitting TRBD2. Trimming took 6 bases from V and 0 from J; bases not matched to a gene: 5. The length of the CDR3 is 16 residues. Per the germline V gene, CDR1 is SNHLY and CDR2 is FYNNEI.

This clonotype was picked up a small number of times. One end of the junction varies from germline; a read error may be responsible. The V gene is TRBV28, the J gene TRBJ2-7; D call uncertain. This CDR3 is built from 14 residues. The germline gives CDR1 MDHEN, CDR2 SYDVKM. The CDR3 loop reads CTSSSQAGTYEQYF. CDR3 coding DNA: TGTACCAGCAGTTCTCAGGCAGGCACCTACGAGCAGTACTTC.

This chain connects TRBV4-1 to TRBJ1-1, with TRBD1 matching over 8 bases. CDR1 and CDR2 from the germline V gene are MGHRA and YSYEKL. This CDR3 spans 15 amino acids. J lost 1 base, V lost 5 bases, and 6 bases had no gene match. CDR3 in amino acids: CASSDGTGRNTEAFF. DNA for the CDR3: TGCGCCAGCAGCGACGGGACAGGAAGGAACACTGAAGCTTTCTTT.

The chain is built from TRBV4-1 and TRBJ2-4; 9 bases are shared with TRBD1. Trimming cost V 4 bases and J 8 bases; bases outside gene matches: 6. The germline V gene encodes CDR1 MGHRA and CDR2 YSYEKL. The CDR3 has 14 residues. Written as DNA, the CDR3 is TGCGCCAGCAGCCTTGGACAGGGGTCGGACATTCAGTACTTC. Translation: CASSLGQGSDIQYF.

The chain uses TRBV20-1 and TRBJ2-7, with 8 bases aligning to TRBD2. CDR3 size: 14 residues. The trim removed 4 bases at V and 2 bases at J, leaving 7 bases unmatched. Germline assignment: CDR1 DFQATT and CDR2 SNEGSKA (reference sequence). The CDR3 nucleotides are TGCAGTGCTATAGGACTAGCTGAACCCTACGAGCAGTACTTC. Its translation is CSAIGLAEPYEQYF.

This clonotype has just a few counts. V usage is TRBV24-1 and J usage is TRBJ2-3; the match to TRBD2 covers 8 bases. CDR3 length: 18 residues. CDR1 KGHDR and CDR2 SFDVKD come from the germline V gene. V was pared by 3 bases and J by 0 bases, with 10 bases of the junction left unmatched. The CDR3 protein is CATSDTSGLAGSTDTQYF. Written as DNA, the CDR3 is TGTGCCACCAGTGATACCTCAGGGCTAGCGGGCAGCACAGATACGCAGTATTTT.

V is TRBV6-1 and J is TRBJ1-1; 9 bases agree with TRBD1. This CDR3 is built from 17 residues. Germline CDR1 reads MNHNS; CDR2 reads SASEGT. The junction had 10 bases not matched to a gene; V was cut back by 5 bases and J by 0 bases. This CDR3 reads CASSPGTGKAMNTEAFF. The CDR3 DNA reads TGTGCCAGCAGTCCCGGGACAGGGAAGGCGATGAACACTGAAGCTTTCTTT.

This clonotype appeared a few times. The CDR3 protein is CASSLFLAGVVNEQFF. In DNA form, the CDR3 reads TGTGCCAGCAGCTTATTTCTAGCGGGAGTGGTCAATGAGCAGTTCTTC. This chain uses TRBV11-2 with TRBJ2-1, with 10 bases aligning to TRBD2. The CDR3 has 16 amino acids. V shed 2 bases, J shed 6 bases, and the junction held 7 bases outside the gene matches. Looked up from germline, CDR1 is SGHAT and CDR2 is FQNNGV.

With regard to this clonotype: A much larger clonotype is one base distant, so this may be a read error. The chain links TRBV2 to TRBJ1-6; 8 positions match TRBD1. The CDR3 covers 15 residues. Germline V gene data show CDR1 as SNHLY and CDR2 as FYNNEI. The CDR3 reads CVSRPDRGGISPLHF. The CDR3 coding sequence is TGTGTCAGCAGACCAGACAGGGGAGGGATTTCACCCCTCCACTTT.

This clonotype was counted at least ten times. This chain uses TRBV12-3 or TRBV12-4 with TRBJ2-5; tentatively, D is TRBD1 or TRBD2 (6 bases each). V was cut by 7 bases and J by 7 bases, with 13 bases left in between. This CDR3 region has 12 residues. The CDR3 sequence: CASNQQGGTQYF. The CDR3 coding sequence is TGTGCCAGCAACCAACAGGGAGGGACCCAGTACTTC.

This clonotype was seen a handful of times. The chain links TRBV24-1 to TRBJ2-3, with 10 bases fitting TRBD2. The J segment lost 4 bases and the V segment lost 0 bases, leaving 3 bases of the junction unmatched. CDR3 length: 16 amino acids. The V gene's germline CDR1 is KGHDR and CDR2 SFDVKD. This CDR3 reads CATSDLTSGVPDTQYF. Here the CDR3 DNA reads TGTGCCACCAGTGATTTGACTAGCGGGGTCCCAGATACGCAGTATTTT.

There are a few counts of this clonotype. The V call is TRBV28, the J call TRBJ2-7; 11 bases are a match to TRBD2. This CDR3 comprises 18 residues. Trimming cost V 5 bases and J 4 bases; bases outside gene matches: 16. In germline, CDR1 is MDHEN, CDR2 SYDVKM. The CDR3 coding sequence is TGTGCCAGCAGTCCCTACCCTACTAGCGGGAGTGGTGTATACGAGCAGTACTTC. As protein: CASSPYPTSGSGVYEQYF.

Comment on this clonotype: This is likely an artifact of a read error, given a far larger clone one base away. The chain is built from TRBV18 and TRBJ2-5; 7 positions agree with TRBD1. The J call may be in error: the DNA end matches TRBJ2-7 better. Germline CDR1 is KGHSH and CDR2 is LQKENI. This CDR3 has 14 amino acids. CDR3 DNA: TGTGTCAGCTCACCAGGGACAGTCGCCTACGAGCAGTACTTC. Its protein is CVSSPGTVAYEQYF.

There are many counts of this clonotype. The CDR3 region has the DNA TGCAGTGCTAGGGTAGCGGGAGGCTACGAGCAGTACTTC. Its translation: CSARVAGGYEQYF. V usage is TRBV20-1 and J usage is TRBJ2-7; 10 bases are a match to TRBD2. Looked up from germline, CDR1 is DFQATT and CDR2 is SNEGSKA (reference sequence). This CDR3 comprises 13 residues. The trim removed 3 bases at V and 3 bases at J, leaving 2 bases unmatched.

This clonotype was counted many times. The rearrangement uses TRBV12-3 or TRBV12-4 and TRBJ1-2, with 7 bases identical to TRBD1. V lost 5 bases to trimming and J lost 0 bases; unmatched junction nucleotides: 6. This CDR3 has 15 amino acids. CDR3 sequence reads: CASSRRTGANYGYTF. The CDR3 nucleotides are TGTGCCAGCAGTCGGCGGACAGGCGCTAACTATGGCTACACCTTC.

The table lists this clonotype with a few counts. The chain recombines TRBV30 with TRBJ2-1; the D call may be TRBD1 or TRBD2 (5 bases each). V lost 6 bases to trimming and J lost 4 bases, with 16 bases between them. The CDR3 is 14 amino acids. Per the germline V gene, CDR1 is GTSNPN and CDR2 is SVGIG (reference sequence). The CDR3: CACASGTLYNEQFF. DNA for the CDR3: TGTGCCTGTGCATCCGGGACCCTGTACAATGAGCAGTTCTTC.

This clonotype was recorded a few times. This chain joins TRBV20-1 and TRBJ2-1; either TRBD1 or TRBD2 may supply D (7 bases each). The V end was cut by 6 bases, the J end by 1 base, with 13 bases between. Germline-derived CDR1 and CDR2 are DFQATT and SNEGSKA (reference sequence). The CDR3 extends over 14 amino acids. The DNA of the CDR3 is TGCAGTGCCCCCAGGGGGGGTTCCTACAATGAGCAGTTCTTC. Its translation is CSAPRGGSYNEQFF.

V and J are TRBV4-3 and TRBJ2-5, with D perhaps given as TRBD1 or TRBD2 (5 bases each). CDR3 size: 15 residues. CDR1 and CDR2 from the germline V gene are LGHNA and YSLEER. V shed 1 base and J shed 4 bases, with 13 bases lying between them. CDR3 protein: CASSQVSGTIETQYF. The CDR3 nucleotides read TGCGCCAGCAGCCAAGTTTCAGGGACGATAGAGACCCAGTACTTC.

About this clonotype: Given a much more abundant clone one base away, this may be a read error. The rearrangement links TRBV6-2 or TRBV6-3 to TRBJ2-5; TRBD2 agrees at 8 bases. CDR1 MNHEY and CDR2 SVGEGT come from the germline V gene. Trimming cost V 2 bases and J 7 bases; bases outside gene matches: 9. The CDR3 is 15 residues long. The CDR3: CASSYRLAMGGTQYF. In DNA form, the CDR3 reads TGTGCCAGCAGTTACCGACTAGCGATGGGTGGGACCCAGTACTTC.

This clonotype was seen ten or more times. The genes are TRBV10-3 and TRBJ1-1, with 8 bases fitting TRBD1. Germline CDR1 is ENHRY and CDR2 is SYGVKD. The CDR3 has 13 residues. Losses at the gene ends were 5 bases for V and 8 bases for J; bases not matched to a gene: 7. CDR3 amino acids: CAISPDRAGEAFF. In nucleotides, the CDR3 is TGTGCCATCAGTCCGGACAGGGCCGGGGAAGCTTTCTTT.

This clonotype was observed many times. The chain uses TRBV28 and TRBJ2-4, with 7 positions matching TRBD2. With 2 bases clipped from V and 9 bases from J, the junction kept 10 bases outside the gene matches. Germline V gives CDR1 MDHEN, CDR2 SYDVKM. This CDR3 has 15 residues. The CDR3 sequence is CASSLSSSLATIQYF. The CDR3 DNA sequence: TGTGCCAGCAGTTTAAGCTCCTCACTAGCGACCATTCAGTACTTC.

Ten or more counts support this clonotype. The rearrangement joins TRBV6-1 to TRBJ2-3; D uncertain. CDR1 is MNHNS and CDR2 is SASEGT in the germline V gene. Deletions cut 3 bases from V and 2 bases from J, with 15 bases between. This CDR3 has 16 residues. CDR3 region: CASSDHPLGPTDTQYF. The CDR3 DNA is TGTGCCAGCAGTGACCACCCCCTAGGTCCCACAGATACGCAGTATTTT.

Ten or more counts support this clonotype. V is TRBV28 and J is TRBJ2-3; D is ambiguous. The CDR3 runs 13 residues. V lost 6 bases and J lost 2, with 9 bases in between. The germline CDR1 and CDR2 sequences are MDHEN and SYDVKM. The CDR3 loop reads CASRHTTTDTQYF. The DNA of the CDR3 is TGTGCCAGCAGACACACCACCACAGATACGCAGTATTTT.